The subject of this entry is one T cell receptor (beta chain). This sample stems from a study of cytomegalovirus exposure and HLA in healthy donors. PCR used 60 Vbeta primers and 13 Jbeta primers. Sequenced by immunoSEQ multiplex PCR; TCRdb stores in-frame clones only, minus some. This sample has nearly 200,000 clones, with about four fifths found just once. The V gene's germline CDR1 is MNHNY and CDR2 SVGAGI (reference sequence). V was cut by 2 bases and J by 4 bases, with 11 bases left in between. The CDR3 has 14 amino acids. V gene TRBV6-6 combines with J gene TRBJ1-1; tentative D call: TRBD1 (6 bases). The source of this sequence is a male donor in good health and CMV-seropositive. Specimen: PBMCs. In DNA form, the CDR3 reads TGTGCCAGCAGTTACGGGGGCGGGAGCACTGAAGCTTTCTTT. Protein sequence: CASSYGGGSTEAFF.